This note documents a single T cell receptor (beta chain) sequence. The sample is drawn from a study of blood T cell repertoires in COVID-19. At the level of the study: Samples came from the United States, Italy and Spain, spanning acute and convalescent COVID-19. The cDNA or gDNA used as material had been derived from T cells, B-cell-depleted T cells, or PBMCs.

The germline CDR1 and CDR2 sequences are KGHSH and LQKENI. The length of the CDR3 is 16 residues. V was clipped by 3 bases and J by 0 bases; unmatched bases: 7. How the authors handled the data: How many nucleated cells were present was estimated from reference gene primer amplification. Only in-frame clones appear in the TCRdb table, and some are missing; sequencing was by immunoSEQ multiplex PCR. V and J calls and clone size follow that table, whereas D and trimming were derived from the DNA. Of about 200,000 clones in the sample, almost 90% were seen once. This sequence joins TRBV18 and TRBJ1-1; 7 bases are a match to TRBD1. The sequence was collected from a man aged 18 to 29 with active or convalescent COVID-19. Material: peripheral blood. For the CDR3, the DNA is TGTGCCAGCTCACCGGGACAGAGACTAATGAACACTGAAGCTTTCTTT. This gives the protein CASSPGQRLMNTEAFF. The variable domain in full, completed from reference TRBV18 and TRBJ1-1, reads NAGVMQNPRHLVRRRGQEARLRCSPMKGHSHVYWYRQLPEEGLKFMVYLQKENIIDESGMPKERFSAEFPKEGPSILRIQQVVRGDSAAYFCASSPGQRLMNTEAFFGQGTRLTVV.